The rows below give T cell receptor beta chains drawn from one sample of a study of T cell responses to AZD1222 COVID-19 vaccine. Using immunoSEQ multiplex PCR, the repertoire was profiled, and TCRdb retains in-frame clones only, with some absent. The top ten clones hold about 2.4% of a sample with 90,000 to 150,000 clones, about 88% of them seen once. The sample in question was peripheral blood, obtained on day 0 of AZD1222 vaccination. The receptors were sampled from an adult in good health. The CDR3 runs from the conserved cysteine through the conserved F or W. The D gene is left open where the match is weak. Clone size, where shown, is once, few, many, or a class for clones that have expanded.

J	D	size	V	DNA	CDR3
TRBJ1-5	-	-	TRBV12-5	TGTGCTAGTGGTTTGGGGCTACCCCAGCATTTT	CASGLGLPQHF
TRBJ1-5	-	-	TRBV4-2	TGTGCCAGCAGCCTGGATTGGGACAGCAATCAGCCCCAGCATTTT	CASSLDWDSNQPQHF
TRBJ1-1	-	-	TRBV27	TGTGCCAGCAGTTTAGCCGGGGGCGTAGGTGAAGCTTTCTTT	CASSLAGGVGEAFF
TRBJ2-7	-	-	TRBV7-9	TGTGCCAGCAGCTTAGAAGACAGCTCCTACGAGCAGTACTTC	CASSLEDSSYEQYF
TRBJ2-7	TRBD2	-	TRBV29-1	TGCAGCGTTGTGCCTCAACTAGCGGACCGCTCCTACGAGCAGTACTTC	CSVVPQLADRSYEQYF
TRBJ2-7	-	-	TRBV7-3	TGTGCCAGCAGCTTAAGCTGGAACGAGCAGTACTTC	CASSLSWNEQYF
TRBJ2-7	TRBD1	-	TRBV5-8	TGTGCCAGCAGCTTGTGGGGACAGGGCAGGAACGAGCAGTACTTC	CASSLWGQGRNEQYF
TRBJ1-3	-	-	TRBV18	TGTGCCAGCTCGCCTCCACAGGGATTCTCTGGAAACACCATATATTTT	CASSPPQGFSGNTIYF
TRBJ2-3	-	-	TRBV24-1	TGTGCCACCAGCCCGACGAGGGGGACAGATACGCAGTATTTT	CATSPTRGTDTQYF
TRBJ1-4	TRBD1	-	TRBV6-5	TGTGCCAGCAGACAAGGGGACAGGCCTAATGAAAAACTGTTTTTT	CASRQGDRPNEKLFF
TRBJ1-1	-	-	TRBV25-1	TGTGCCAGCAGTGAATTCGAGGGTTCTGAAGCTTTCTTT	CASSEFEGSEAFF
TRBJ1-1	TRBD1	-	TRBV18	TGTGCCAGCTCACCCTTACAGGGGGCTGAAGCTTTCTTT	CASSPLQGAEAFF
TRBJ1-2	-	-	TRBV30	TGTGCCTGGGGGATAGGCACAGGCTACACCTTC	CAWGIGTGYTF
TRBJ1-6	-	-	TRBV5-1	TGCGCCAGCAGCCCCGTGGTGGGAAGTATATCACCCCTCCACTTT	CASSPVVGSISPLHF
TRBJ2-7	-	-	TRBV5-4	TGTGCCAGCAGCGAGGGGGTCCCCTACGAGCAGTACTTC	CASSEGVPYEQYF
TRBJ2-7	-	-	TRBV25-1	TGTGCCAGCAGTGGAAACCTGCGGTCCTACGAGCAGTACTTC	CASSGNLRSYEQYF
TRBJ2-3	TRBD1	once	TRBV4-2	TGTGCCAGCAGCCGCCCCCCCGGTGTGGTGGGACAGGGGGCGCGAAATACGCAGTATTTT	CASSRPPGVVGQGARNTQYF
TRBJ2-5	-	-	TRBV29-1	TGCACCGTGAAGGACGGTCAAGAGACCCAGTACTTC	CTVKDGQETQYF
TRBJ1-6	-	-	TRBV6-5	TGTGCCAGCAGCGAGGCAGTTAATTCACCCCTCCACTTT	CASSEAVNSPLHF
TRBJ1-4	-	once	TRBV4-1	TGCGCCAGCAGCCAAGGGGCGGCGGGCTCAACTAATGAAAAACTGTTTTTT	CASSQGAAGSTNEKLFF
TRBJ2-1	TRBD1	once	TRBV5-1	TGCGCCAGCAGCTCGGGACAGGTTGACAATGAGCAGTTCTTC	CASSSGQVDNEQFF
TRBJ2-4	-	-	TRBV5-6	TGTGCCAGCAGCTTGGGGGTCCTGGGGAACATTCAGTACTTC	CASSLGVLGNIQYF
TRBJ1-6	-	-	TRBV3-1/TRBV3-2	TGTGCCAGCAGCCCCCAGGGATTCAATTCACCCCTCCACTTT	CASSPQGFNSPLHF
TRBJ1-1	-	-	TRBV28	TGTGCCAGCATTCTACTAAGGGGAGGCACTGAAGCTTTCTTT	CASILLRGGTEAFF
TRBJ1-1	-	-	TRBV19	TGTGCCAGTAGTATACCCCCCCCTGGGAGCACTGAAGCTTTCTTT	CASSIPPPGSTEAFF
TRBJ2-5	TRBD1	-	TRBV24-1	TGTGCCACCAGTGACCCTGGGACAGGGGGCGCACAGACCCAGTACTTC	CATSDPGTGGAQTQYF
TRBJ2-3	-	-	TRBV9	TGTGCCAGCAGCGGCAACATAATGAACACGCAGTATTTT	CASSGNIMNTQYF
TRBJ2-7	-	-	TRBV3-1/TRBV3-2	TGTGCCAGCAGCCAAGGGACGCTCTACGAGCAGTACTTC	CASSQGTLYEQYF
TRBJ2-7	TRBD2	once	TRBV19	TGTGCCAGTAGCGTACTAGCGGATTTGGGGGAGCAGTACTTC	CASSVLADLGEQYF
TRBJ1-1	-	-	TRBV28	TGTGCCAGCAGTTTATACGGGAACACTGAAGCTTTCTTT	CASSLYGNTEAFF
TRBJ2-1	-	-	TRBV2	TGTGCCAGCAGTGAAACCGGGACATCGGTGATGTTCTTC	CASSETGTSVMFF
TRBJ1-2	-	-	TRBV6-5	TGTGCCAGCAGTTTACCAGGGGCCTATGGCTACACCTTC	CASSLPGAYGYTF
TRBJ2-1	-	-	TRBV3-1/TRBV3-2	TGTGCCAGCACCTCGTGGGGCAATGAGCAGTTCTTC	CASTSWGNEQFF
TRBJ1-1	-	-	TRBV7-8	TGTGCCAGCAGCTTAAAACCTATGAACACTGAAGCTTTCTTT	CASSLKPMNTEAFF
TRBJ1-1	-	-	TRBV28	TGTGCCAGCAGAAGGGGCACTGAAGCTTTCTTT	CASRRGTEAFF
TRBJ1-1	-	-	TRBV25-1	TGTGCCAGCAGCCCGGGAGGGAACACTGAAGCTTTCTTT	CASSPGGNTEAFF
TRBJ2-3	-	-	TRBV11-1	TGTGCCAGCAGCCCGGGATATCTTACGCAGTATTTT	CASSPGYLTQYF
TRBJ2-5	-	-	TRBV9	TGTGCCAGCAGCGCCTTGGGGGCCCAAGAGACCCAGTACTTC	CASSALGAQETQYF
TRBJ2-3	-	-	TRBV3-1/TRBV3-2	TGTGCCAGCAGCCAAGGAATCCCGGGGGCAGATACGCAGTATTTT	CASSQGIPGADTQYF
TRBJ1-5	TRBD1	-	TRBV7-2	TGTGCCAGCAGCTTAGAGTCAGGGGGTCAGCCCCAGCATTTT	CASSLESGGQPQHF
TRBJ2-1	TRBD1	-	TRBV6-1	TGTGCCAGCAGTGAAGAAGGACAGGTGTACAATGAGCAGTTCTTC	CASSEEGQVYNEQFF
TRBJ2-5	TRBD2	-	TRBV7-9	TGTGCCAGCACCCAGGGACTACCAAACCAAGAGACCCAGTACTTC	CASTQGLPNQETQYF
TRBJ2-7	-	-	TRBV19	TGTGCCAGTAGTCCGTCCGGGACCTCCTTTGGGCAGTACTTC	CASSPSGTSFGQYF
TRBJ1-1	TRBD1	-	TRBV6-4	TGTGCCAGCAGTGACTTAGTGCTGGGACAGGGGTTGGACACTGAAGCTTTCTTT	CASSDLVLGQGLDTEAFF
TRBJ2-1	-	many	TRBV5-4	TGTGCCAGCAGCTTGGACCTAGGAGACAATGAGCAGTTCTTC	CASSLDLGDNEQFF
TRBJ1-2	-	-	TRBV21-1	TGTGCCAGCAAGTATGAAGGATGTGGCTATGGCTACACCTTC	CASKYEGCGYGYTF
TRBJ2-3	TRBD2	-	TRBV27	TGTGCCAGCAGTCTTCCCGGACTAGCGGGAGGGGCAGATACGCAGTATTTT	CASSLPGLAGGADTQYF
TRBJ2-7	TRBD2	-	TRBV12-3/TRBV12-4	TGTGCCAGTAAGTGGGGGGGTGACTACGAGCAGTACTTC	CASKWGGDYEQYF
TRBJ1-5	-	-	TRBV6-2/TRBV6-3	TGTGCCAGCAGTTACTATGGGGGAAATCAGCCCCAGCATTTT	CASSYYGGNQPQHF
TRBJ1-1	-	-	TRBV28	TGTGCCAGCAGAGCCACAGGGTTGACTGAAGCTTTCTTT	CASRATGLTEAFF
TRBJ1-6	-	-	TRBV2	TGTGCCAGCAGTGATAGGGGGGGCCTAAATAATTCACCCCTCCACTTT	CASSDRGGLNNSPLHF
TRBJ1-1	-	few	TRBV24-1	TGTGCCACCAGTGAGACCGGGCCCCGAGGGACTGAAGCTTTCTTT	CATSETGPRGTEAFF
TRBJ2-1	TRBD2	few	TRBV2	TGTGCCAGCAGAAGAGGGCTAGCGGGAGGGGATGAGCAGTTCTTC	CASRRGLAGGDEQFF
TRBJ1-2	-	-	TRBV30	TGTGCCTGGAGTCCTGCAGGGTTGGATGGCTACACCTTC	CAWSPAGLDGYTF